The next 28 T cell receptor beta chains were all read from a single sample in a study of shared clonotypes between healthy human individuals. This table comes from immunoSEQ multiplex PCR, and its TCRdb copy is limited to in-frame clones, with some not included. The sample shows about 2.1 million clones, over 85% of them seen only once. Naive CD8 cells were CD45RO-negative, positively selected for CCR7, excluding terminally differentiated effector memory CD45RA+ cells. The specimen sequenced was naive CD8+ T cells from PBMCs. The source is a man aged 18 to 30 in good health. Some clones in this sample may be carry-over from other donors' samples.

V is TRBV9 and J is TRBJ2-7, with TRBD2 identical over 12 bases. V lost 3 bases, J lost 2 bases, and 6 bases stayed unmatched. Germline CDR1 is SGDLS and CDR2 is YYNGEE. The CDR3 totals 16 residues. The CDR3 protein is CASSGSGLAGTYEQYF. CDR3 DNA sequence: TGTGCCAGCAGCGGTTCCGGACTAGCGGGAACCTACGAGCAGTACTTC.

This clone was detected once. This sequence joins TRBV19 and TRBJ1-2, with 7 nucleotides matching TRBD1. Per the germline V gene, CDR1 is LNHDA and CDR2 is SQIVND (reference sequence). CDR3 length equals 13 residues. Trimming cost V 5 bases and J 8 bases; bases outside gene matches: 8. The chain's CDR3 is CASSLGQVLGYTF. For the CDR3, the DNA is TGTGCCAGTAGTCTCGGACAGGTCCTAGGCTACACCTTC.

The genes are TRBV5-6 and TRBJ2-7; 9 bases agree with TRBD1. CDR1 is SGHDT, CDR2 YYEEEE, per germline. CDR3 length: 15 amino acids. Losses at the gene ends were 4 bases for V and 6 bases for J; bases not matched to a gene: 11. CDR3 sequence: CASSILGQGPSEQYF. CDR3 sequence (DNA): TGTGCCAGCAGCATATTGGGACAGGGCCCCTCCGAGCAGTACTTC. Drawing the rest from reference TRBV5-6 and TRBJ2-7, the complete variable domain is DAGVTQSPTHLIKTRGQQVTLRCSPKSGHDTVSWYQQALGQGPQFIFQYYEEEERQRGNFPDRFSGHQFPNYSSELNVNALLLGDSALYLCASSILGQGPSEQYFGPGTRLTVT.

The V call is TRBV9, the J call TRBJ1-4; TRBD1 matches at 10 bases. This CDR3 contains 13 residues. The junction had 1 base not matched to a gene; V was cut back by 3 bases and J by 8 bases. Per germline, CDR1 SGDLS and CDR2 YYNGEE. The CDR3 sequence is CASSADRGEKLFF. CDR3 nucleotide sequence: TGTGCCAGCAGCGCGGACAGGGGGGAAAAACTGTTTTTT.

The genes are TRBV7-2 and TRBJ2-1; D gene ambiguous. The CDR3 length is 12 residues. The germline V gene encodes CDR1 SGHTA and CDR2 FQGNSA. The ends were cut back, 1 base at V and 9 bases at J, with 7 bases in the middle. The CDR3 sequence is CASSLVLAEQFF. For the CDR3, the DNA is TGTGCCAGCAGCTTAGTCCTGGCTGAGCAGTTCTTC. The full variable domain, rest sourced from reference TRBV7-2 and TRBJ2-1, is GAGVSQSPSNKVTEKGKDVELRCDPISGHTALYWYRQSLGQGLEFLIYFQGNSAPDKSGLPSDRFSAERTGGSVSTLTIQRTQQEDSAVYLCASSLVLAEQFFGPGTRLTVL.

The chain recombines TRBV5-5 with TRBJ2-3, with 7 bases fitting TRBD2. Germline V lookup: CDR1 SGHKS, CDR2 YYEKEE (reference sequence). V lost 5 bases, J lost 6 bases, and 12 bases stayed unmatched. The CDR3 loop spans 15 amino acids. CDR3 region: CASSVRKWEGDTQYF. CDR3 bases: TGTGCCAGCAGTGTCCGGAAATGGGAGGGGGATACGCAGTATTTT.

In the case of this clone: The sample holds other DNA sequences that translate to the same CDR3. The V and J genes are TRBV27 and TRBJ2-6; D remains unclear. CDR1 is MNHEY and CDR2 is SMNVEV in the germline V gene (reference sequence). The CDR3 runs to 14 residues. The germline V and J ends were trimmed by 2 bases and 2 bases, with 4 bases remaining between them. The CDR3: CASSLLAGANVLTF. In DNA, the CDR3 is TGTGCCAGCAGTTTACTGGCTGGGGCCAACGTCCTGACTTTC.

The genes are TRBV2 and TRBJ1-2, with TRBD1 identical over 9 bases. The CDR3 consists of 14 residues. V gave up 10 bases and J gave up 0 bases; unmatched junction bases: 6. The germline V gene has CDR1 SNHLY and CDR2 FYNNEI. CDR3: CATGTGNTNYGYTF. The CDR3 coding sequence is TGTGCCACCGGGACAGGGAACACTAACTATGGCTACACCTTC.

This rearrangement joins TRBV7-8 to TRBJ1-5; D remains ambiguous. The CDR3 runs 18 residues. Germline loops: CDR1 SGHVS, CDR2 FQNEAQ. The V end lost 1 base, the J end lost 2 bases, and 18 bases lay between the germline ends. DNA for the CDR3: TGTGCCAGCAGCTTAGAGTGGCCGGGCGGTATTGGCAATCAGCCCCAGCATTTT. Amino acids: CASSLEWPGGIGNQPQHF.

The chain joins TRBV7-8 to TRBJ2-7, with D unresolved. In germline, CDR1 is SGHVS, CDR2 FQNEAQ. The CDR3 is 13 amino acids. V was cut by 3 bases and J by 3 bases, with 9 bases left in between. CDR3 region: CASSFMEHYEQYF. DNA for the CDR3: TGTGCCAGCAGCTTTATGGAGCACTACGAGCAGTACTTC.

The chain has TRBV2 and TRBJ2-1; 7 bases fit TRBD2. Germline V lookup: CDR1 SNHLY, CDR2 FYNNEI. Trimming removed 2 bases from V and 4 bases from J; junction bases left unmatched: 5. This CDR3 comprises 15 residues. The CDR3 region has the DNA TGTGCCAGCAGTGAAAGCCTAGCGGATTACAATGAGCAGTTCTTC. Amino acids: CASSESLADYNEQFF.

The chain is built from TRBV9 and TRBJ2-7; D not certain. There are 12 residues in the CDR3. Germline V gives CDR1 SGDLS, CDR2 YYNGEE. The V end lost 3 bases, the J end lost 7 bases, and 11 bases lay between the germline ends. The CDR3 coding sequence is TGTGCCAGCAGCGGCCCTAAAGGGGAGCAGTACTTC. Translated, it gives CASSGPKGEQYF. The variable domain in full, with the rest retrieved from reference TRBV9 and TRBJ2-7, is DSGVTQTPKHLITATGQRVTLRCSPRSGDLSVYWYQQSLDQGLQFLIQYYNGEERAKGNILERFSAQQFPDLHSELNLSSLELGDSALYFCASSGPKGEQYFGPGTRLTVT.

The chain uses TRBV5-8 and TRBJ2-1, with D possibly matching TRBD2 (5 bases). The germline CDR1 and CDR2 sequences are SGHTS and YDEGEE. This CDR3 region has 14 residues. The V and J ends lost 5 bases and 8 bases respectively, with 17 bases between them. CDR3 amino acids: CASRHGWEYYEQFF. CDR3 DNA sequence: TGTGCCAGCAGGCATGGGTGGGAGTATTATGAGCAGTTCTTC.

The chain employs TRBV27 and TRBJ1-5, with TRBD1 identical over 7 bases. The germline V gene has CDR1 MNHEY and CDR2 SMNVEV (reference sequence). The CDR3 length is 14 residues. The junction had 8 bases not matched to a gene; V was cut back by 5 bases and J by 7 bases. CDR3 sequence reads: CASSPTGVVQPQHF. CDR3 nucleotides: TGTGCCAGCAGTCCAACAGGGGTAGTGCAGCCCCAGCATTTT.

This clone was counted only a few times. The rearrangement uses TRBV5-5 and TRBJ1-1, with D perhaps TRBD1 (5 bases). Per the germline V gene, CDR1 is SGHKS and CDR2 is YYEKEE (reference sequence). Trimming shortened V by 6 bases and J by 0 bases, and 9 bases separated the two germline ends. CDR3 length: 13 residues. CDR3 in amino acids: CASNYRLNTEAFF. DNA for the CDR3: TGTGCCAGCAATTACAGGTTGAACACTGAAGCTTTCTTT.

The chain has TRBV13 and TRBJ2-1, with D unresolved. This CDR3 has 18 amino acids. Looked up from germline, CDR1 is PRHDT and CDR2 is FYEKMQ (reference sequence). Trimming cost V 2 bases and J 1 base, with 18 bases left between them. The CDR3: CASSLSERGVRSYNEQFF. The CDR3, as DNA: TGTGCCAGCAGCTTAAGTGAACGTGGAGTGCGGTCCTACAATGAGCAGTTCTTC.

The V call is TRBV5-5, the J call TRBJ2-7; D may correspond to TRBD1 or TRBD2 (6 bases each). The CDR3 has 13 residues. From germline, CDR1 is SGHKS and CDR2 YYEKEE (reference sequence). The V and J ends lost 5 bases and 4 bases respectively, with 13 bases between them. CDR3 region: CASRTTGRYEQYF. In DNA, the CDR3 is TGTGCCAGCAGAACCACAGGGAGGTACGAGCAGTACTTC.

The count of this clone is one. The sample carries other DNA sequences with the same CDR3. The chain couples TRBV5-8 to TRBJ1-5; D unresolved. The CDR3 has 15 amino acids. Germline values: CDR1 SGHTS, CDR2 YDEGEE. V was trimmed by 0 bases and J by 0 bases, leaving 7 bases between them. CDR3 DNA: TGTGCCAGCAGCTTGGACGGGAATAGCAATCAGCCCCAGCATTTT. Its translation: CASSLDGNSNQPQHF.

The DNA of the CDR3 is TGTGCCAGTAGTATAGGGCGCAGGGATCACTACGAGCAGTACTTC. The encoded protein is CASSIGRRDHYEQYF. The J gene is TRBJ2-7, the V gene TRBV19, with D perhaps matching TRBD1 (5 bases). Germline V gene sequence: CDR1 LNHDA, CDR2 SQIVND (reference sequence). V was trimmed by 1 base and J by 3 bases, leaving 13 bases between them. This CDR3 region has 15 residues.

The rearrangement links TRBV6-1 to TRBJ1-1; 7 bases match TRBD1. CDR3 length: 13 residues. Per the germline V gene, CDR1 is MNHNS and CDR2 is SASEGT. With 7 bases clipped from V and 0 bases from J, the junction kept 2 bases outside the gene matches. In DNA, the CDR3 is TGTGCCAGCAAGGGGGCTCTGAACACTGAAGCTTTCTTT. Translating it yields CASKGALNTEAFF.

CDR3 region: CASSAPSRHPSTDTQYF. The CDR3 bases are TGTGCCAGCAGTGCCCCTTCCCGTCATCCTAGCACAGATACGCAGTATTTT. The chain links TRBV6-1 to TRBJ2-3, with no clear D. The germline gives CDR1 MNHNS, CDR2 SASEGT. This CDR3 has 17 residues. V lost 4 bases and J 0 bases, leaving 17 bases between the germline ends.

The rearrangement uses TRBV9 and TRBJ1-2; D remains unclear. The germline V gene has CDR1 SGDLS and CDR2 YYNGEE. Between the trimmed V and J ends, which lost 0 bases and 0 bases, there was a span of 9 bases. This CDR3 spans 15 amino acids. The DNA for the CDR3 is TGTGCCAGCAGCGTAGCTGACAATCCTAACTATGGCTACACCTTC. Translation gives CASSVADNPNYGYTF.

V gene TRBV28 combines with J gene TRBJ1-1; possibly TRBD1 for D (6 bases). The CDR3 has 18 amino acids. The V end was cut by 3 bases, the J end by 1 base, with 21 bases between. Germline lookup yields CDR1 MDHEN and CDR2 SYDVKM. In DNA form, the CDR3 reads TGTGCCAGCAGTTTGCCTTATCGGGGGCCAAGAGGGAACACTGAAGCTTTCTTT. It is translated as CASSLPYRGPRGNTEAFF.

The CDR3 loop reads CASSLMGNTGELFF. CDR3 nucleotides: TGTGCCAGCAGCTTAATGGGGAACACCGGGGAGCTGTTTTTT. V is TRBV13 and J is TRBJ2-2; D gene uncertain. The V end lost 2 bases, the J end lost 1 base, and 5 bases lay between the germline ends. The CDR3 totals 14 residues. Germline loops: CDR1 PRHDT, CDR2 FYEKMQ (reference sequence).

This sequence joins TRBV19 and TRBJ1-1; D unclear. The CDR3 covers 12 residues. The germline V and J ends were trimmed by 5 bases and 7 bases, with 11 bases remaining between them. The germline gives CDR1 LNHDA, CDR2 SQIVND (reference sequence). The CDR3 region is CASSPRGLEAFF. For the CDR3, the DNA is TGTGCCAGTAGTCCCCGGGGTCTTGAAGCTTTCTTT.

The chain employs TRBV6-1 and TRBJ2-7, with TRBD2 matching over 9 bases. V shed 2 bases, J shed 12 bases, and the junction held 17 bases outside the gene matches. Germline V gene data show CDR1 as MNHNS and CDR2 as SASEGT. CDR3 size: 16 residues. The CDR3 is CASSERAPLAGPRVYF. In nucleotides, the CDR3 is TGTGCCAGCAGTGAAAGAGCACCACTAGCGGGCCCCCGCGTGTACTTC.

The chain links TRBV19 to TRBJ2-1; unclear D gene. V shed 0 bases and J shed 9 bases, with 12 bases lying between them. The CDR3 spans 14 residues. CDR1 is LNHDA and CDR2 is SQIVND in the germline V gene (reference sequence). The CDR3 region has the DNA TGTGCCAGTAGTATAGAGCTAAGCCTGGCTGAGCAGTTCTTC. Its translation: CASSIELSLAEQFF.

This chain connects TRBV28 to TRBJ2-5; TRBD1 matches at 9 bases. CDR1 is MDHEN and CDR2 is SYDVKM in the germline V gene. The CDR3 totals 17 residues. After removal of 6 bases from V and 3 bases from J, the junction contained 14 bases not matched to a gene. CDR3 residues: CASRPHGTGFGEETQYF. Here the CDR3 DNA reads TGTGCCAGCAGACCACACGGGACAGGGTTTGGCGAAGAGACCCAGTACTTC. The complete variable domain, with remaining parts taken from reference TRBV28 and TRBJ2-5, reads DVKVTQSSRYLVKRTGEKVFLECVQDMDHENMFWYRQDPGLGLRLIYFSYDVKMKEKGDIPEGYSVSREKKERFSLILESASTNQTSMYLCASRPHGTGFGEETQYFGPGTRLLVL.